A selection of T cell receptor beta chains follows, all from one sample in a study of cytomegalovirus exposure and HLA in healthy donors. Generated by immunoSEQ multiplex PCR, the TCRdb table keeps only in-frame clones and is missing some. The sample records 100,000 to 120,000 clones, approximately 90% being singletons. The sequenced material came from PBMCs. The receptors shown here come from a woman between 18 and 29 years old in good health and CMV-seronegative. Both conserved end residues are part of each CDR3. A D gene is named only where the DNA matches it firmly. The size field is filled for only some rows; it gives once, few, many or a size class.

TRBD1,.,TRBJ1-2,TRBV9,TGTGCCAGCAGCGTAGTGGTAACAGGGGAGGATGGCTACACCTTC,CASSVVVTGEDGYTF
.,few,TRBJ1-1,TRBV2,TGTGCCAGCAGTAGTACCGCGAGAGACACTGAAGCTTTCTTT,CASSSTARDTEAFF
TRBD1,.,TRBJ1-4,TRBV30,TGTGCCTGGAGTGAGGGACAGGGAGCCGAAAAACTGTTTTTT,CAWSEGQGAEKLFF
TRBD1,.,TRBJ2-1,TRBV28,TGTGCCAGCAGTTCGTCCGCAGGGGGCCCGTACAATGAGCAGTTCTTC,CASSSSAGGPYNEQFF
.,.,TRBJ2-1,TRBV4-3,TGCGCCAGCAGCCAAGAGACTCGAGGAGGGGGCGCGGGCAATGAGCAGTTCTTC,CASSQETRGGGAGNEQFF
TRBD1,.,TRBJ1-1,TRBV4-1,TGCGCCAGCAGCCAAGGGGACAGGAGTTACACTGAAGCTTTCTTT,CASSQGDRSYTEAFF
TRBD2,.,TRBJ2-7,TRBV13,TGTGCCAGCAGCTCAGCGGGAGGGCCCTACGAGCAGTACTTC,CASSSAGGPYEQYF
.,.,TRBJ2-7,TRBV7-8,TGTGCCAGCAGCTTAGGGCAGATCTACGAGCAGTACTTC,CASSLGQIYEQYF
.,.,TRBJ1-2,TRBV9,TGTGCCAGCAGCGTAGAAGGCAGGTATGGTGGCTACACCTTC,CASSVEGRYGGYTF
.,.,TRBJ2-5,TRBV5-1,TGCGCCAGCAGCTTAGAGGGCAGGAGGGAGACCCAGTACTTC,CASSLEGRRETQYF
.,.,TRBJ1-5,TRBV19,TGTGCCAGTAGTCGAGGAGGGCAGGGCGGACAGCCCCAGCATTTT,CASSRGGQGGQPQHF
.,.,TRBJ2-5,TRBV9,TGTGCCAGCAGCGCACTAGCTGGGGGAGGTCAAGAGACCCAGTACTTC,CASSALAGGGQETQYF
TRBD1,.,TRBJ1-4,TRBV6-5,TGTGCCAGCAGTTACGCAACAGGCTCTCAGGGGGAACTGTTTTTT,CASSYATGSQGELFF
TRBD2,.,TRBJ2-5,TRBV7-3,TGTGCCAGCAGCCCACAGGGACTAGCGGGAGAGACCCAGTACTTC,CASSPQGLAGETQYF
TRBD1,.,TRBJ2-1,TRBV28,TGTGCCATCGTGACAGGGGCCGAGTCTAGGAGCTCCTACAATGAGCAGTTCTTC,CAIVTGAESRSSYNEQFF
TRBD1,.,TRBJ2-7,TRBV7-8,TGTGCCAGCAGCTTTCCGACGGGACAGGGGATCTACGAGCAGTACTTC,CASSFPTGQGIYEQYF
.,.,TRBJ2-1,TRBV6-1,TGTGCCAGCAGTGAAGCGCCCGGTGGGAGCTCCTACAATGAGCAGTTCTTC,CASSEAPGGSSYNEQFF
.,.,TRBJ1-4,TRBV6-5,TGTGCCAGCAGTTACTCGTCAGTACAGGAAAAACTGTTTTTT,CASSYSSVQEKLFF
.,.,TRBJ1-5,TRBV5-5,TGTGCCAGCAGCCAGAGTGGAGGGAATCAGCCCCAGCATTTT,CASSQSGGNQPQHF
TRBD2,.,TRBJ2-2,TRBV9,TGTGCCAGCAGCCCGTGGGCTAGCGGACACACCGGGGAGCTGTTTTTT,CASSPWASGHTGELFF
.,once,TRBJ1-3,TRBV27,TGTGCCAGCAGTTCCAACATTGACTCTGGAAACACCATATATTTT,CASSSNIDSGNTIYF
.,.,TRBJ1-4,TRBV4-2,TGTGCCAGCAGCCAAGATGGGGGGAGGACTAATGAAAAACTGTTTTTT,CASSQDGGRTNEKLFF
.,.,TRBJ2-2,TRBV6-4,TGTGCCAGCAGTGACTCGACCGAGGAGAACACCGGGGAGCTGTTTTTT,CASSDSTEENTGELFF
.,.,TRBJ2-2,TRBV5-1,TGCGCCAGCAGCTCTAGGGGTACTAACACCGGGGAGCTGTTTTTT,CASSSRGTNTGELFF
.,.,TRBJ1-1,TRBV18,TGTGCCAGCTCACCCTCCGGGGGGTCGGAAGCTTTCTTT,CASSPSGGSEAFF
TRBD2,.,TRBJ2-1,TRBV7-2,TGTGCCAGCAGCTTAGCAGGAGGTACTAGCGGCCACAATGAGCAGTTCTTC,CASSLAGGTSGHNEQFF
TRBD1,.,TRBJ1-4,TRBV28,TGTGCCAGCAGTCCGCGGACAGGACCTAATGAAAAACTGTTTTTT,CASSPRTGPNEKLFF
TRBD2,.,TRBJ2-2,TRBV18,TGTGCCAGCTCACCACGGACTAGCGTGAACACCGGGGAGCTGTTTTTT,CASSPRTSVNTGELFF
TRBD1,few,TRBJ1-1,TRBV4-2,TGTGCCAGCAGCCAAGATCGGACAGGGTGGAACACTGAAGCTTTCTTT,CASSQDRTGWNTEAFF
.,.,TRBJ1-1,TRBV19,TGTGCCAGTAGTATAGGGCAGCGGCGGACTGAAGCTTTCTTT,CASSIGQRRTEAFF
TRBD2,.,TRBJ2-1,TRBV28,TGTGCCAGCAGTTTATACAGGGCAAGCGGGAGTGAGCAGTTCTTC,CASSLYRASGSEQFF
.,once,TRBJ2-1,TRBV4-3,TGCGCCAGCAGCCTTGGGTGGGCACCCTTCAATGAGCAGTTCTTC,CASSLGWAPFNEQFF
.,.,TRBJ1-1,TRBV10-1,TGCGCCAGCAGTGAGGCCGGGACACTGAACACTGAAGCTTTCTTT,CASSEAGTLNTEAFF
.,.,TRBJ2-7,TRBV30,TGTGCCTGGAGTGGGGCAGGGGTCGACGAGCAGTACTTC,CAWSGAGVDEQYF
TRBD1,.,TRBJ1-4,TRBV7-9,TGTGCCAGCAGCTTAGGGGACAGGGAGGCTGAAAAACTGTTTTTT,CASSLGDREAEKLFF
.,.,TRBJ2-3,TRBV5-5,TGTGCCAGCAGCTTGGCCCCCCACACAGATACGCAGTATTTT,CASSLAPHTDTQYF
.,once,TRBJ2-7,TRBV7-9,TGTGCCAGCAGCTTCGACGGGGGTATGGACGAGCAGTACTTC,CASSFDGGMDEQYF
TRBD1,.,TRBJ2-7,TRBV27,TGTGCCAGCAGTTCGTGGGACAGGGTGTACGAGCAGTACTTC,CASSSWDRVYEQYF
.,.,TRBJ1-6,TRBV25-1,TGTGCCAGCAGTGTCGGGTCCCGTAGGCCCCTCCACTTT,CASSVGSRRPLHF
TRBD1,once,TRBJ2-3,TRBV27,TGTGCCAGCAGCTACTACAGGGGGCGAGGGCCAGATACGCAGTATTTT,CASSYYRGRGPDTQYF
.,few,TRBJ2-2,TRBV30,TGTGCCTGGAGGGCAGGGTACACCGGGGAGCTGTTTTTT,CAWRAGYTGELFF
TRBD1,few,TRBJ1-1,TRBV30,TGTGCCTGGGTCCTAAAGGACAGGCCTGAAGCTTTCTTT,CAWVLKDRPEAFF
.,once,TRBJ2-7,TRBV4-1,TGCGCCAGCAGCCAAGACGGGATCTACGAGCAGTACTTC,CASSQDGIYEQYF
TRBD1,.,TRBJ2-2,TRBV19,TGTGCCAGTAGTATATCGTCTGGACAGGGGAACACCGGGGAGCTGTTTTTT,CASSISSGQGNTGELFF
TRBD1,.,TRBJ2-2,TRBV5-1,TGCGCCAGCAGTTACGGACAGGGAAACACCGGGGAGCTGTTTTTT,CASSYGQGNTGELFF